Shown below are 26 T cell receptor beta chains from a single sample sequenced in a study of T-cell reconstitution after alpha-beta-depleted transplantation in children. Overall study findings and caveats: After one year, T-cell counts and TCRbeta diversity mostly came from new T cells.

Unique molecular identifiers were incorporated when the TCRbeta library was constructed. MiXCR, run by TCRdb on the PCR reads, gives a single entry per CDR3 protein. The profile covers about 290,000 distinct CDR3 sequences, with 6% to 10% appearing a single time and 8.5% to 9.5% taken by the ten largest. The antigens these receptors bind are not known. The material sequenced was peripheral blood, taken 360 days after TCRalphabeta/CD19-depleted stem cell transplant. These TCRs come from a female patient aged 2-10 years who had a stem cell transplant for Fanconi anemia, so the T cells may come from the graft donor.

The table lists this clonotype with many counts. The chain is built from TRBV29-1 and TRBJ1-2, with D possibly being TRBD1 (5 bases). The CDR3 covers 15 residues. CDR1 is SQVTM and CDR2 is ANQGSEA in the germline V gene. V gave up 3 bases and J gave up 0 bases, with 14 bases separating them. The CDR3 sequence is CSVEPATGPNYGYTF. The CDR3 coding sequence is TGCAGCGTTGAGCCGGCCACAGGTCCTAACTATGGCTACACCTTC.

This clonotype has just a few counts. The chain employs TRBV18 and TRBJ2-6, with D possibly TRBD2 on 5 matching bases. The ends were cut back, 11 bases at V and 0 bases at J, with 14 bases in the middle. This CDR3 contains 15 residues. Looked up from germline, CDR1 is KGHSH and CDR2 is LQKENI. The CDR3 DNA reads as TGTGCCGGATCGTTCGGGGTCTCTGGGGCCAACGTCCTGACTTTC. Its translation is CAGSFGVSGANVLTF. Variable domain in full (rest from reference TRBV18 and TRBJ2-6): NAGVMQNPRHLVRRRGQEARLRCSPMKGHSHVYWYRQLPEEGLKFMVYLQKENIIDESGMPKERFSAEFPKEGPSILRIQQVVRGDSAAYFCAGSFGVSGANVLTFGAGSRLTVL.

The V gene is TRBV12-3 or TRBV12-4, the J gene TRBJ2-1, with 13 positions matching TRBD2. Trimming at V came to 5 bases and at J to 0 bases, leaving 4 bases not matched to a gene. The CDR3 loop spans 17 amino acids. The CDR3 reads CASSGTSGVSSYNEQFF. CDR3 nucleotides: TGTGCCAGCAGTGGGACTAGCGGGGTTTCCTCCTACAATGAGCAGTTCTTC.

This clonotype appeared a few times. The chain uses TRBV11-2 and TRBJ2-1, with 12 bases aligning to TRBD1. This CDR3 spans 16 amino acids. The J segment lost 10 bases and the V segment lost 5 bases, leaving 12 bases of the junction unmatched. CDR1 SGHAT and CDR2 FQNNGV come from the germline V gene. The DNA for the CDR3 is TGTGCCAGCAGCCTAGGGACAGGGGGCGTAATCTGGGAGCAGTTCTTC. Translating it yields CASSLGTGGVIWEQFF.

The chain is built from TRBV18 and TRBJ2-7; 14 bases line up with TRBD2. With V trimmed by 3 bases and J by 0 bases, 10 bases remained unmatched. This CDR3 spans 19 amino acids. The germline gives CDR1 KGHSH, CDR2 LQKENI. The CDR3 coding sequence is TGTGCCAGCTCACCGAGGGGGACTAGCGGGGGCATAAGCTCCTACGAGCAGTACTTC. Its translation: CASSPRGTSGGISSYEQYF.

The sample holds many counts of this clonotype. The chain couples TRBV12-3 or TRBV12-4 to TRBJ1-5; D ambiguous. V was pared by 2 bases and J by 7 bases, with 3 bases between. This CDR3 comprises 11 residues. The chain's CDR3 is CASSLSQPQHF. CDR3 DNA: TGTGCCAGCAGTTTATCGCAGCCCCAGCATTTT.

Ten or more counts support this clonotype. V usage is TRBV28 and J usage is TRBJ2-1; D possibly corresponds to TRBD1 (6 bases). The CDR3 covers 14 residues. The V gene's germline CDR1 is MDHEN and CDR2 SYDVKM. Trimming left V 6 bases short and J 5 bases short, with 14 bases between. The CDR3 region is CASRPPGHHNEQFF. CDR3 bases: TGTGCCAGCAGGCCCCCGGGACACCACAATGAGCAGTTCTTC.

This clonotype was picked up many times. The V gene is TRBV7-6, the J gene TRBJ2-5; D is ambiguous. V dropped 2 bases and J dropped 4 bases, with 5 bases sitting between them. CDR3 length: 12 amino acids. Germline V lookup: CDR1 SGHVS, CDR2 FNYEAQ. In DNA, the CDR3 is TGTGCCAGCAGCTTATACGGAGAGACCCAGTACTTC. Amino acid sequence: CASSLYGETQYF.

This clonotype was seen only a few times. The chain uses TRBV6-1 and TRBJ2-2, with D tentatively TRBD2 (5 bases). The V gene's germline CDR1 is MNHNS and CDR2 SASEGT. The ends were cut back, 6 bases at V and 0 bases at J, with 11 bases in the middle. The CDR3 spans 15 residues. CDR3 nucleotide sequence: TGTGCCAGCAGCCCGAGGGATGCGAACACCGGGGAGCTGTTTTTT. This translates into CASSPRDANTGELFF.

The chain has TRBV20-1 and TRBJ1-1; tentative D call: TRBD1 (5 bases). The germline V gene has CDR1 DFQATT and CDR2 SNEGSKA (reference sequence). The CDR3 sequence is 14 residues long. Trimming stripped 0 bases from V and 4 bases from J, with 12 bases between. CDR3 sequence reads: CSARDFQGGTEAFF. The CDR3 bases are TGCAGTGCTAGAGATTTCCAGGGAGGCACTGAAGCTTTCTTT.

The genes are TRBV6-2 or TRBV6-3 and TRBJ2-7; 11 bases agree with TRBD1. V dropped 5 bases and J dropped 2; count of bases not matched to a gene: 5. The CDR3 has 15 residues. CDR1 MNHEY and CDR2 SVGEGT come from the germline V gene. The CDR3 spells CASSRMGQGAYEQYF. CDR3 bases: TGTGCCAGCAGTAGAATGGGACAGGGGGCCTACGAGCAGTACTTC.

This clonotype was seen repeatedly, ten times or more. The J gene is TRBJ1-1, the V gene TRBV6-5; D might be TRBD1 (6 bases). This CDR3 is built from 16 residues. V lost 2 bases and J lost 1, with 14 bases in between. In germline, CDR1 is MNHEY, CDR2 SVGAGI. As DNA, the CDR3 is TGTGCCAGCAGTTACCGACAGGTCGGGGGGAACACTGAAGCTTTCTTT. Amino acids: CASSYRQVGGNTEAFF.

This clonotype was counted many times. The genes are TRBV28 and TRBJ2-5; no reliable D call. Trimming took 3 bases from V and 4 from J, leaving 3 bases between them. This CDR3 is built from 11 residues. Germline V lookup: CDR1 MDHEN, CDR2 SYDVKM. The CDR3: CASSFAETQYF. Here the CDR3 DNA reads TGTGCCAGCAGTTTCGCAGAGACCCAGTACTTC.

The sample holds a few counts of this clonotype. The J gene is TRBJ2-5, the V gene TRBV3-1; D is unclear. Looked up from germline, CDR1 is LGHDT and CDR2 is YNNKEL (reference sequence). V lost 4 bases and J 2 bases, leaving 8 bases between the germline ends. This CDR3 spans 13 amino acids. The CDR3 protein is CASSPWNQETQYF. In nucleotides, the CDR3 is TGTGCCAGCAGCCCTTGGAATCAAGAGACCCAGTACTTC.

This clonotype has ten or more counts. V usage is TRBV5-1 and J usage is TRBJ1-3; no clear D. This CDR3 is built from 15 residues. V was cut by 0 bases and J by 0 bases, with 7 bases left in between. Per germline, CDR1 SGHRS and CDR2 YFSETQ. The CDR3 spells CASSLVSGSGNTIYF. The CDR3 DNA follows: TGCGCCAGCAGCTTGGTTTCAGGCTCTGGAAACACCATATATTTT.

This clonotype was seen many times. The gene calls are TRBV5-1 and TRBJ2-3; weak D call: TRBD2 (5 bases). The length of the CDR3 is 13 residues. V lost 7 bases and J 3 bases, leaving 12 bases between the germline ends. Per germline, CDR1 SGHRS and CDR2 YFSETQ. CDR3 in amino acids: CASASLATDTQYF. In DNA form, the CDR3 reads TGCGCCAGCGCTAGCCTGGCAACAGATACGCAGTATTTT.

This clonotype was detected many times. J is TRBJ2-1 and V is TRBV6-5; 9 bases align to TRBD2. The CDR3 is 17 residues long. With V trimmed by 0 bases and J by 3 bases, 6 bases remained unmatched. Germline assignment: CDR1 MNHEY and CDR2 SVGAGI. The CDR3 sequence: CASSYSRRGGNYNEQFF. The CDR3, as DNA: TGTGCCAGCAGTTACTCAAGGCGGGGGGGGAACTACAATGAGCAGTTCTTC.

This clonotype was observed at least ten times. CDR3 sequence: CASSFSSEETQYF. As DNA, the CDR3 is TGTGCCAGCAGCTTTTCTAGTGAAGAGACCCAGTACTTC. The chain uses TRBV5-5 and TRBJ2-5; D remains ambiguous. Germline V gene sequence: CDR1 SGHKS, CDR2 YYEKEE (reference sequence). The V end was cut by 2 bases, the J end by 3 bases, with 8 bases between. This CDR3 region has 13 residues.

The chain has TRBV5-1 and TRBJ2-1; D is possibly TRBD2 (6 bases). Between the trimmed V and J ends, which lost 0 bases and 0 bases, there was a span of 13 bases. Germline CDR1 is SGHRS and CDR2 is YFSETQ. This CDR3 spans 17 amino acids. Here the CDR3 reads CASSLAPPGDSYNEQFF. The CDR3 DNA follows: TGCGCCAGCAGCTTGGCCCCTCCGGGGGACTCCTACAATGAGCAGTTCTTC.

This clonotype was found many times. The chain employs TRBV10-3 and TRBJ1-2; the match to TRBD1 covers 9 bases. V shed 0 bases and J 5 bases; nucleotides not matched to a gene: 1. Germline lookup yields CDR1 ENHRY and CDR2 SYGVKD. This CDR3 spans 14 amino acids. Written as DNA, the CDR3 is TGTGCCATCAGTGAGTCCGGACAGGGGTATGGCTACACCTTC. Translation gives CAISESGQGYGYTF.

The sample holds a few counts of this clonotype. This chain uses TRBV5-5 with TRBJ1-1; the D gene is possibly TRBD1 (6 bases). Germline-derived CDR1 and CDR2 are SGHKS and YYEKEE (reference sequence). CDR3 length equals 15 residues. Trimming removed 4 bases at V and 3 bases at J, with 16 bases between. CDR3 bases: TGTGCCAGCAGCCGTCGTCCGGGGGCTGACACTGAAGCTTTCTTT. The encoded protein is CASSRRPGADTEAFF.

V usage is TRBV3-1 and J usage is TRBJ2-5, with D hard to call. V was pared by 4 bases and J by 3 bases, with 6 bases between. This CDR3 region has 12 residues. Germline CDR1 and CDR2: LGHDT and YNNKEL (reference sequence). CDR3 protein: CASSRVKETQYF. CDR3 DNA: TGTGCCAGCAGCCGAGTAAAAGAGACCCAGTACTTC.

J is TRBJ2-1 and V is TRBV11-1; 7 bases align to TRBD2. Germline lookup yields CDR1 SGHAT and CDR2 FQDESV (reference sequence). The CDR3 covers 19 residues. Germline trimming cut 2 bases from V and 4 bases from J; bases unmatched to any gene: 17. The CDR3 loop reads CASSLKAGRASGQYNEQFF. DNA for the CDR3: TGTGCCAGCAGCTTAAAGGCCGGCAGGGCTAGCGGACAATACAATGAGCAGTTCTTC.

The rearrangement links TRBV20-1 to TRBJ2-3; TRBD2 matches 12 bases. From germline, CDR1 is DFQATT and CDR2 SNEGSKA (reference sequence). The CDR3 spans 13 residues. V was clipped by 8 bases and J by 2 bases; unmatched bases: 2. The CDR3 loop reads CSRLAGATDTQYF. CDR3 bases: TGCAGTAGACTAGCGGGGGCCACAGATACGCAGTATTTT.

This clonotype was found many times. The chain is built from TRBV9 and TRBJ2-2; D may be TRBD2 (6 bases). Germline CDR1 reads SGDLS; CDR2 reads YYNGEE. CDR3 size: 16 residues. V lost 2 bases to trimming and J lost 4 bases, with 15 bases between them. This CDR3 reads CASSVTGTLITGELFF. For the CDR3, the DNA is TGTGCCAGCAGCGTTACCGGGACTCTTATCACCGGGGAGCTGTTTTTT.

The table lists this clonotype with many counts. J is TRBJ2-2 and V is TRBV18; TRBD1 matches at 7 bases. CDR1 and CDR2 (germline): KGHSH, LQKENI. The CDR3 has 14 residues. The junction had 3 bases not matched to a gene; V was cut back by 8 bases and J by 0 bases. This chain's CDR3 is CASRTGPNTGELFF. For the CDR3, the DNA is TGTGCCAGCAGGACAGGTCCGAACACCGGGGAGCTGTTTTTT.